Below, 24 T cell receptor beta chains from the same sample are listed, as sequenced in a study of blood T cell repertoires in COVID-19. TCRdb keeps only in-frame clones here, not all; method: immunoSEQ multiplex PCR. The table lists roughly 88,000 clones, under 95% of them singletons. Sequencing was performed on peripheral blood. The receptors shown here come from a woman between 45 and 60 years old in a cohort sampled during active COVID-19.

This chain links TRBV14 with TRBJ2-7, with D perhaps matching TRBD2 (5 bases). Germline V gene sequence: CDR1 SGHDN, CDR2 FVKESK. The CDR3 is 13 amino acids. The V end was cut by 4 bases, the J end by 2 bases, with 9 bases between. The CDR3 reads CASSRGNTYEQYF. In nucleotides, the CDR3 is TGTGCCAGCAGCCGAGGGAATACCTACGAGCAGTACTTC.

The chain carries TRBV28 and TRBJ2-1; 12 nucleotides line up with TRBD2. Germline V gives CDR1 MDHEN, CDR2 SYDVKM. The J segment lost 8 bases and the V segment lost 6 bases, leaving 5 bases of the junction unmatched. The CDR3 has 14 amino acids. The CDR3 region has the DNA TGTGCCAGCAGGACTAGCGGGAGAGGGGATGAGCAGTTCTTC. It yields the protein CASRTSGRGDEQFF.

This clone was seen only a few times. The gene calls are TRBV11-3 and TRBJ2-2; 11 nucleotides line up with TRBD2. This CDR3 is built from 16 residues. Germline V gene lookup returns CDR1 SGHNT and CDR2 YENEEA. After removal of 4 bases from V and 6 bases from J, the junction contained 7 bases not matched to a gene. CDR3 sequence reads: CASSSIAGGAPGELFF. The CDR3 DNA reads TGTGCCAGCAGCTCTATAGCGGGAGGGGCTCCCGGGGAGCTGTTTTTT.

This sequence joins TRBV5-1 and TRBJ2-1; TRBD2 aligns across 14 bases. Germline lookup yields CDR1 SGHRS and CDR2 YFSETQ. With 4 bases clipped from V and 7 bases from J, the junction kept 4 bases outside the gene matches. The CDR3 spans 15 residues. The CDR3 DNA follows: TGCGCCAGCAGCCCAGGGACTAGCGGGAGAAATGAGCAGTTCTTC. Its translation is CASSPGTSGRNEQFF. Supplemented by reference TRBV5-1 and TRBJ2-1, the full variable domain reads KAGVTQTPRYLIKTRGQQVTLSCSPISGHRSVSWYQQTPGQGLQFLFEYFSETQRNKGNFPGRFSGRQFSNSRSEMNVSTLELGDSALYLCASSPGTSGRNEQFFGPGTRLTVL.

V usage is TRBV12-3 or TRBV12-4 and J usage is TRBJ1-2, with unresolved D. The CDR3 has 12 amino acids. The germline V and J ends were trimmed by 3 bases and 6 bases, with 8 bases remaining between them. CDR3 in DNA: TGTGCCAGCAGTTTTCGGGTAAATGGCTACACCTTC. Translating gives CASSFRVNGYTF.

The chain employs TRBV10-3 and TRBJ1-2, with 7 positions matching TRBD1. The CDR3 totals 19 residues. The V gene end was trimmed by 6 bases and the J gene end by 3 bases; junction bases not matched to a gene: 22. The germline V gene encodes CDR1 ENHRY and CDR2 SYGVKD. CDR3 sequence reads: CAISAPRRLTGQPHYGYTF. The CDR3 coding sequence is TGTGCCATCAGCGCACCCCGCCGTCTAACGGGACAGCCACACTATGGCTACACCTTC.

V is TRBV24-1 and J is TRBJ2-7, with TRBD1 matching 12 bases. The CDR3 runs to 15 residues. Germline CDR1 is KGHDR and CDR2 is SFDVKD. J gave up 4 bases and V 3 bases, and 3 bases lay outside the gene matches. For the CDR3, the DNA is TGTGCCACCAGTGATCCGGGACAGGGGGCATACGAGCAGTACTTC. This translates into CATSDPGQGAYEQYF.

This clone was detected only once. The DNA of the CDR3 is TGTGCCAGCAGTGCCCAACCTAGCGGGAGGGGGGAGACCCAGTACTTC. Translating gives CASSAQPSGRGETQYF. The chain joins TRBV2 to TRBJ2-5; 12 bases agree with TRBD2. The CDR3 is 16 residues long. The J segment lost 5 bases and the V segment lost 4 bases, leaving 8 bases of the junction unmatched. In germline, CDR1 is SNHLY, CDR2 FYNNEI.

This clone appeared once. The CDR3: CASTGGAPGSSYNEQFF. The CDR3 DNA sequence: TGTGCCAGCACAGGAGGGGCCCCGGGAAGCTCCTACAATGAGCAGTTCTTC. The chain combines TRBV2 with TRBJ2-1; possibly TRBD2 for D (6 bases). Trimming stripped 7 bases from V and 0 bases from J, with 19 bases between. The CDR3 has 17 amino acids. Germline lookup yields CDR1 SNHLY and CDR2 FYNNEI.

The chain couples TRBV3-1 (or the pseudogene TRBV3-2) to TRBJ2-3; 7 positions match TRBD2. V was pared by 4 bases and J by 8 bases, with 15 bases of the junction left unmatched. Germline V gives CDR1 LGHDT, CDR2 YNNKEL (reference sequence). CDR3 size: 16 residues. CDR3 nucleotide sequence: TGTGCCAGCAGCCTGGCTCTGACTAGCCTCACCGCTACGCAGTATTTT. Residues: CASSLALTSLTATQYF.

This chain's CDR3 is CASSVEASSETQYF. CDR3 DNA sequence: TGTGCCAGCAGCGTAGAGGCTAGCTCGGAGACCCAGTACTTC. The rearrangement links TRBV9 to TRBJ2-5; D might be TRBD2 (5 bases). V gave up 0 bases and J gave up 5 bases, with 11 bases separating them. The CDR3 sequence is 14 residues long. Per germline, CDR1 SGDLS and CDR2 YYNGEE.

This clone appeared a single time. The rearrangement uses TRBV18 and TRBJ2-7; D perhaps matches TRBD1 (6 bases). Trimming took off 3 bases at V and 2 bases at J, with 14 bases between the two ends. The CDR3 totals 15 residues. The V gene's germline CDR1 is KGHSH and CDR2 LQKENI. CDR3 region: CASSPPDRSTYEQYF. CDR3 bases: TGTGCCAGCTCACCGCCCGACAGGTCCACCTACGAGCAGTACTTC.

The chain uses TRBV11-2 and TRBJ2-5; tentatively, D is TRBD2 (6 bases). Between the trimmed V and J ends, which lost 3 bases and 2 bases, there was a span of 7 bases. This CDR3 has 13 amino acids. CDR1 is SGHAT, CDR2 FQNNGV, per germline. Here the CDR3 DNA reads TGTGCCAGCAGCTTCGGGACTCAAGAGACCCAGTACTTC. Encoded protein: CASSFGTQETQYF.

The genes are TRBV19 and TRBJ1-1, with TRBD1 matching over 10 bases. Germline V CDR1 and CDR2: LNHDA, SQIVND (reference sequence). This CDR3 has 16 residues. J gave up 4 bases and V 4 bases, and 9 bases lay outside the gene matches. This CDR3 is CASSSDRGLFFTEAFF. The DNA for the CDR3 is TGTGCCAGTAGTAGCGACAGGGGGCTTTTCTTCACTGAAGCTTTCTTT.

This clone showed up just once. This chain uses TRBV2 with TRBJ1-2; D is uncertain. This CDR3 is 14 amino acids long. The V gene lost 4 bases and the J gene lost 0 bases, with 9 bases spanning the gap. Germline-derived CDR1 and CDR2 are SNHLY and FYNNEI. CDR3 protein: CASSVAVANYGYTF. CDR3 bases: TGTGCCAGCAGTGTGGCAGTTGCTAACTATGGCTACACCTTC. Full variable domain (rest looked up from reference TRBV2 and TRBJ1-2): EPEVTQTPSHQVTQMGQEVILRCVPISNHLYFYWYRQILGQKVEFLVSFYNNEISEKSEIFDDQFSVERPDGSNFTLKIRSTKLEDSAMYFCASSVAVANYGYTFGSGTRLTVV.

The chain combines TRBV6-6 with TRBJ1-2; D gene unclear. Between the trimmed V and J ends, which lost 7 bases and 9 bases, there was a span of 15 bases. The germline CDR1 and CDR2 sequences are MNHNY and SVGAGI (reference sequence). CDR3 length equals 12 residues. The CDR3 loop is CASNPDRVSYTF. CDR3 coding DNA: TGTGCCAGCAATCCCGATCGGGTTAGCTACACCTTC.

The J gene is TRBJ1-4, the V gene TRBV28; the D gene is possibly TRBD1 (6 bases). CDR1 is MDHEN, CDR2 SYDVKM, per germline. The CDR3 has 13 residues. Trimming took 7 bases from V and 7 from J, leaving 13 bases between them. The CDR3 DNA follows: TGTGCCAGCACAGGGGTGCTAGTTGAAAAACTGTTTTTT. This gives the protein CASTGVLVEKLFF.

The rearrangement links TRBV27 to TRBJ2-5, with a tentative D call TRBD1 (6 bases). Germline CDR1 MNHEY, CDR2 SMNVEV (reference sequence). V was trimmed by 5 bases and J by 5 bases, leaving 15 bases between them. The CDR3 spans 14 residues. The CDR3 loop is CASSPGWGRETQYF. The CDR3 bases are TGTGCCAGCAGTCCCGGGTGGGGGCGGGAGACCCAGTACTTC.

The chain combines TRBV6-5 with TRBJ1-2; no reliable D call. Germline V gives CDR1 MNHEY, CDR2 SVGAGI. V lost 0 bases and J 8 bases, leaving 16 bases between the germline ends. The CDR3 has 15 residues. The CDR3, as DNA: TGTGCCAGCAGTTACTCCTTGGCGGCCGGAGGGGGCTACACCTTC. Residues: CASSYSLAAGGGYTF.

The J gene is TRBJ2-5, the V gene TRBV11-2; 13 bases are a match to TRBD2. The CDR3 runs to 18 residues. The germline CDR1 and CDR2 sequences are SGHAT and FQNNGV. The junction had 8 bases not matched to a gene; V was cut back by 3 bases and J by 1 base. CDR3 nucleotide sequence: TGTGCCAGCAGCTTCGGTACTAGCGGGGGGGACCTCCAAGAGACCCAGTACTTC. It yields the protein CASSFGTSGGDLQETQYF.

This chain uses TRBV30 with TRBJ1-5; no definite D call. CDR3 length: 13 amino acids. The V gene lost 1 base and the J gene lost 11 bases, with 15 bases spanning the gap. Germline V gives CDR1 GTSNPN, CDR2 SVGIG (reference sequence). The DNA for the CDR3 is TGTGCCTGGAGTGAGCTGACCGGCGGGGCCCAGCATTTT. Residues: CAWSELTGGAQHF.

The rearrangement links TRBV4-1 to TRBJ1-1; no firm D call. Germline CDR1 is MGHRA and CDR2 is YSYEKL. The CDR3 is 16 residues long. V lost 2 bases to trimming and J lost 1 base, with 14 bases between them. As DNA, the CDR3 is TGCGCCAGCAGCCAACCTCGTCGGGTCAAGAACACTGAAGCTTTCTTT. Its protein is CASSQPRRVKNTEAFF.

The DNA of the CDR3 is TGTGCCAGCCGGGACAGGGCCGGGGAGCTGTTTTTT. Encoded protein: CASRDRAGELFF. This chain links TRBV6-6 with TRBJ2-2; TRBD1 aligns across 9 bases. Losses at the gene ends were 8 bases for V and 6 bases for J; bases not matched to a gene: 1. The germline V gene has CDR1 MNHNY and CDR2 SVGAGI (reference sequence). The CDR3 is 12 amino acids.

Regarding this clone: An end of the junction does not agree with germline; a read error may underlie this. The V gene is TRBV7-9, the J gene TRBJ2-3, with TRBD2 matching over 9 bases. The V gene's germline CDR1 is SEHNR and CDR2 FQNEAQ (reference sequence). This CDR3 region has 14 residues. CDR3 residues: CASSLAGGTDTQYF. In nucleotides, the CDR3 is TGTGCCAGCAGTTTAGCGGGAGGCACAGATACGCAGTATTTT.